The 10 T cell receptor beta chains listed next were all sequenced from one sample in a study of blood T cell repertoires in COVID-19. Sequenced by immunoSEQ multiplex PCR; TCRdb stores in-frame clones only, minus some. This sample has approximately 97,000 clones, with less than 85% found just once. Sequenced input: peripheral blood. The receptors stem from a man at least 80 years old with acute or convalescent COVID-19.

The chain couples TRBV5-1 to TRBJ1-6, with TRBD1 identical over 8 bases. This CDR3 spans 14 amino acids. Per germline, CDR1 SGHRS and CDR2 YFSETQ. Trimming cost V 3 bases and J 8 bases; bases outside gene matches: 4. The CDR3 DNA sequence: TGCGCCAGCAGCTGGACAGGGTTGGATTCACCCCTCCACTTT. This codes for CASSWTGLDSPLHF.

The V call is TRBV6-1, the J call TRBJ1-5; TRBD1 is a possible D gene (6 bases). The CDR3 sequence is 12 residues long. V shed 2 bases and J shed 11 bases, with 10 bases lying between them. Looked up from germline, CDR1 is MNHNS and CDR2 is SASEGT. As DNA, the CDR3 is TGTGCCAGCAGTGAAAGGGGGGGATCCCAGCATTTT. Its translation: CASSERGGSQHF.

This clone was counted only a few times. V and J are TRBV28 and TRBJ1-4; weak D call: TRBD1 (5 bases). In germline, CDR1 is MDHEN, CDR2 SYDVKM. This CDR3 has 12 residues. The V end lost 8 bases, the J end lost 5 bases, and 9 bases lay between the germline ends. The CDR3 DNA follows: TGTGCCAGCCGGACACCGAATGAAAAACTGTTTTTT. It codes for CASRTPNEKLFF. Combining the CDR3 with reference TRBV28 and TRBJ1-4 gives the whole variable domain DVKVTQSSRYLVKRTGEKVFLECVQDMDHENMFWYRQDPGLGLRLIYFSYDVKMKEKGDIPEGYSVSREKKERFSLILESASTNQTSMYLCASRTPNEKLFFGSGTQLSVL.

The chain joins TRBV7-3 to TRBJ2-1, with 10 bases matching TRBD1. Germline loops: CDR1 SGHTA, CDR2 FQGTGA. The trim removed 7 bases at V and 5 bases at J, leaving 8 bases unmatched. The CDR3 has 15 amino acids. The CDR3 loop is CASMPTGQGNNEQFF. The CDR3 DNA reads as TGTGCCAGCATGCCAACGGGACAGGGGAACAATGAGCAGTTCTTC.

This chain links TRBV5-5 with TRBJ1-2; D is perhaps TRBD1 (6 bases). The CDR3 runs 13 residues. V was trimmed by 4 bases and J by 5 bases, leaving 12 bases between them. Germline V lookup: CDR1 SGHKS, CDR2 YYEKEE (reference sequence). The DNA of the CDR3 is TGTGCCAGCAGCCTTTTCCAGGGGTATGGCTACACCTTC. Its protein product is CASSLFQGYGYTF.

For the CDR3, the DNA is TGCAGCGCTTCCAGAGCTAGCGGGAGGGTCCATGAGCAGTTCTTC. It codes for CSASRASGRVHEQFF. The chain carries TRBV29-1 and TRBJ2-1, with 12 bases identical to TRBD2. With V trimmed by 7 bases and J by 8 bases, 12 bases remained unmatched. Germline lookup yields CDR1 SQVTM and CDR2 ANQGSEA. The CDR3 is 15 amino acids.

Comment on this clone: The same CDR3 also results from other DNA sequences found in this sample. The rearrangement uses TRBV6-5 and TRBJ1-1; D call uncertain. CDR1 is MNHEY and CDR2 is SVGAGI in the germline V gene. The germline V and J ends were trimmed by 2 bases and 0 bases, with 7 bases remaining between them. The CDR3 is 14 amino acids. The DNA for the CDR3 is TGTGCCAGCAGTTACGGGCAGATGAACACTGAAGCTTTCTTT. This encodes CASSYGQMNTEAFF.

The V call is TRBV18, the J call TRBJ2-5; 7 nucleotides line up with TRBD1. This CDR3 has 13 amino acids. Per germline, CDR1 KGHSH and CDR2 LQKENI. The junction had 3 bases not matched to a gene; V was cut back by 3 bases and J by 5 bases. CDR3 loop: CASSPGQFETQYF. As DNA, the CDR3 is TGTGCCAGCTCACCGGGACAGTTTGAGACCCAGTACTTC.

This clone was observed once. The rearrangement joins TRBV25-1 to TRBJ2-7; 12 bases map to TRBD2. The CDR3 contains 15 residues. Germline V gene data show CDR1 as MGHDK and CDR2 as SYGVNS. With V trimmed by 6 bases and J by 5 bases, 8 bases remained unmatched. DNA for the CDR3: TGTGCCAGCAGCCCGCCTAGCGGGAGGGTACACGAGCAGTACTTC. Protein sequence: CASSPPSGRVHEQYF.

J is TRBJ2-1 and V is TRBV19; D may be TRBD1 (5 bases). V dropped 3 bases and J dropped 4 bases, with 10 bases sitting between them. CDR1 LNHDA and CDR2 SQIVND come from the germline V gene (reference sequence). CDR3 length equals 14 residues. This CDR3 is CASSIRDRYNEQFF. DNA of the CDR3: TGTGCCAGTAGTATCCGTGACAGATACAATGAGCAGTTCTTC.